Following are 14 T cell receptor beta chains from one sample sequenced in a study of cytomegalovirus exposure and HLA in healthy donors. The PCR was carried out with 60 Vbeta primers and 13 Jbeta primers. The assay was immunoSEQ multiplex PCR, and TCRdb's table has in-frame clones only and misses some. The sample consists of about 170,000 clones, almost 80% of them appearing once. Sequenced sample: PBMCs. These receptors came from a woman aged 45 to 65 in good health and CMV-seropositive.

The J gene is TRBJ1-2, the V gene TRBV18; the D is unclear. The CDR3 length is 12 residues. With 2 bases removed from V and 11 bases from J, the gap between germline ends came to 12 bases. CDR1 KGHSH and CDR2 LQKENI come from the germline V gene. CDR3 nucleotide sequence: TGTGCCAGCTCACCAGATTCGGAGGGATACACCTTC. Its protein is CASSPDSEGYTF. Variable domain in full (rest from reference TRBV18 and TRBJ1-2): NAGVMQNPRHLVRRRGQEARLRCSPMKGHSHVYWYRQLPEEGLKFMVYLQKENIIDESGMPKERFSAEFPKEGPSILRIQQVVRGDSAAYFCASSPDSEGYTFGSGTRLTVV.

The chain joins TRBV19 to TRBJ1-5, with D possibly being TRBD1 (6 bases). CDR1 LNHDA and CDR2 SQIVND come from the germline V gene (reference sequence). Between the trimmed V and J ends, which lost 4 bases and 6 bases, there was a span of 10 bases. This CDR3 spans 13 amino acids. In DNA, the CDR3 is TGTGCCAGTAGTAACAGGGTACCTCAGCCCCAGCATTTT. It specifies CASSNRVPQPQHF.

This clone is a singleton in its sample. V is TRBV19 and J is TRBJ1-5; 10 bases align to TRBD1. CDR1 and CDR2 from the germline V gene are LNHDA and SQIVND (reference sequence). The CDR3 sequence is 16 residues long. V lost 4 bases and J lost 2; bases outside the gene matches: 5. The CDR3 spells CASSTTGGLGNQPQHF. In DNA, the CDR3 is TGTGCCAGTAGTACGACAGGGGGCCTCGGCAATCAGCCCCAGCATTTT.

The chain combines TRBV28 with TRBJ2-7, with D tentatively TRBD1 (5 bases). Looked up from germline, CDR1 is MDHEN and CDR2 is SYDVKM. CDR3 length: 13 residues. V gave up 3 bases and J gave up 4 bases, with 10 bases separating them. This CDR3 is CASSFKGFYEQYF. DNA of the CDR3: TGTGCCAGCAGTTTCAAGGGGTTTTACGAGCAGTACTTC.

V is TRBV6-4 and J is TRBJ1-1; D is perhaps TRBD1 (5 bases). V was pared by 4 bases and J by 4 bases, with 16 bases between. In germline, CDR1 is MRHNA, CDR2 SNTAGT. The CDR3 totals 15 residues. The CDR3 DNA reads as TGTGCCAGCAGTGCGCGGCAGGGATTGGGCACTGAAGCTTTCTTT. As protein: CASSARQGLGTEAFF.

In this sample, this clone turned up a few times. The rearrangement uses TRBV2 and TRBJ1-1, with 9 bases that match TRBD1. CDR3 length: 14 amino acids. J was trimmed by 4 bases and V by 6 bases; bases with no gene match: 6. Per the germline V gene, CDR1 is SNHLY and CDR2 is FYNNEI. The chain's CDR3 is CASRIQGASTEAFF. CDR3 in DNA: TGTGCCAGCAGAATACAGGGGGCAAGCACTGAAGCTTTCTTT.

This clone came up once. This rearrangement joins TRBV6-5 to TRBJ2-7, with D unclear. CDR3 length: 13 residues. Trimming removed 2 bases from V and 2 bases from J, with 7 bases in between. Germline-derived CDR1 and CDR2 are MNHEY and SVGAGI. The CDR3 here is CASSYEATYEQYF. The CDR3 region has the DNA TGTGCCAGCAGTTACGAGGCGACCTACGAGCAGTACTTC.

V usage is TRBV6-1 and J usage is TRBJ2-3; TRBD2 is a possible D gene (6 bases). The CDR3 is made up of 13 amino acids. Germline assignment: CDR1 MNHNS and CDR2 SASEGT. V shed 11 bases and J shed 1 base, with 13 bases lying between them. The CDR3 DNA reads TGTGCCTCGGAGGGGACTGGCACAGATACGCAGTATTTT. Encoded protein: CASEGTGTDTQYF.

V is TRBV7-8 and J is TRBJ2-7, with 7 bases matching TRBD2. Germline CDR1 is SGHVS and CDR2 is FQNEAQ. The CDR3 totals 15 residues. Unmatched junction bases numbered 11, after V lost 4 bases and J lost 5 bases. The CDR3 sequence: CASSSGGVVVHEQYF. Written as DNA, the CDR3 is TGTGCCAGCAGCTCTGGGGGGGTAGTGGTCCACGAGCAGTACTTC.

The chain employs TRBV2 and TRBJ2-3; 9 bases agree with TRBD1. J gave up 0 bases and V 6 bases, and 7 bases lay outside the gene matches. Germline CDR1 SNHLY, CDR2 FYNNEI. The CDR3 sequence is 16 residues long. The CDR3 DNA reads TGTGCCAGCAGAGAACAGGGGGCCTCTAGCACAGATACGCAGTATTTT. It yields the protein CASREQGASSTDTQYF. Full variable domain (outside the CDR3, taken from reference TRBV2 and TRBJ2-3): EPEVTQTPSHQVTQMGQEVILRCVPISNHLYFYWYRQILGQKVEFLVSFYNNEISEKSEIFDDQFSVERPDGSNFTLKIRSTKLEDSAMYFCASREQGASSTDTQYFGPGTRLTVL.

V gene TRBV27 combines with J gene TRBJ2-3, with TRBD2 as a possible D gene (7 bases). The germline V gene encodes CDR1 MNHEY and CDR2 SMNVEV (reference sequence). CDR3 length: 19 amino acids. The ends were cut back, 2 bases at V and 2 bases at J, with 23 bases in the middle. DNA for the CDR3: TGTGCCAGCAGTTTAAAGCTGATGAGAGAGGGGGGGCCCACAGATACGCAGTATTTT. It codes for CASSLKLMREGGPTDTQYF.

This clone showed up just once. The chain couples TRBV2 to TRBJ1-1; tentative D call: TRBD1 (5 bases). The germline CDR1 and CDR2 sequences are SNHLY and FYNNEI. V was clipped by 4 bases and J by 0 bases, with 15 bases between them. The CDR3 extends over 16 amino acids. The CDR3 loop is CASSGPSGGMNTEAFF. CDR3 in DNA: TGTGCCAGCAGTGGCCCATCTGGGGGGATGAACACTGAAGCTTTCTTT.

The J gene is TRBJ2-4, the V gene TRBV5-1; D uncertain. The CDR3 spans 13 residues. Trimming shortened V by 0 bases and J by 9 bases, and 10 bases separated the two germline ends. Germline V lookup: CDR1 SGHRS, CDR2 YFSETQ. In DNA form, the CDR3 reads TGCGCCAGCAGCTTGGAGAGTCCGAGCATTCAGTACTTC. It codes for CASSLESPSIQYF.

This clone occurred once. The DNA of the CDR3 is TGTGCCAGCTCACCGGCGACAGGGGGGACGAACACTGAAGCTTTCTTT. It translates to CASSPATGGTNTEAFF. The V gene is TRBV18, the J gene TRBJ1-1, with 9 bases that match TRBD1. CDR3 size: 16 residues. The J segment lost 1 base and the V segment lost 3 bases, leaving 6 bases of the junction unmatched. The germline gives CDR1 KGHSH, CDR2 LQKENI.